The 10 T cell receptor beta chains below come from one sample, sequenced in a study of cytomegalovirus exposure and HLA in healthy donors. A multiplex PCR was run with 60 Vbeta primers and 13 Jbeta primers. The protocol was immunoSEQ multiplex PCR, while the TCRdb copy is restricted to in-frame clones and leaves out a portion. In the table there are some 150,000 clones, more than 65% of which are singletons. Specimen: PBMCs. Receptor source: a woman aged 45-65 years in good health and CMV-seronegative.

The chain's CDR3 is CASNKRGGEVLRDGYTF. CDR3 DNA sequence: TGTGCCAGCAATAAGCGGGGGGGCGAAGTACTACGCGATGGCTACACCTTC. The chain joins TRBV11-2 to TRBJ1-2, with TRBD1 as a possible D gene (6 bases). CDR1 and CDR2 from the germline V gene are SGHAT and FQNNGV. With 7 bases removed from V and 6 bases from J, the gap between germline ends came to 27 bases. This CDR3 has 17 amino acids. Full variable domain (rest looked up from reference TRBV11-2 and TRBJ1-2): EAGVAQSPRYKIIEKRQSVAFWCNPISGHATLYWYQQILGQGPKLLIQFQNNGVVDDSQLPKDRFSAERLKGVDSTLKIQPAKLEDSAVYLCASNKRGGEVLRDGYTFGSGTRLTVV.

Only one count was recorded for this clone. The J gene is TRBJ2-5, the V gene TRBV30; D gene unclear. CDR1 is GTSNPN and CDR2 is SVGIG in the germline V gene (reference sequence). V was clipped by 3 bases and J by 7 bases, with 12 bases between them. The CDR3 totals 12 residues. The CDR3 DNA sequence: TGTGCCTGGAGAAAGTTATGGGCGACCCAGTACTTC. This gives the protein CAWRKLWATQYF.

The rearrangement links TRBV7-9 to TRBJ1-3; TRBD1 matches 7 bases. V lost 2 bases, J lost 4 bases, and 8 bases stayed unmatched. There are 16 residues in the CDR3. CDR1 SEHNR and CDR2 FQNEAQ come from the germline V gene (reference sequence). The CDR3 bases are TGTGCCAGCAGCTTAAGGGGGACAGCCGGCGGAAACACCATATATTTT. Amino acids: CASSLRGTAGGNTIYF.

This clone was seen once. The CDR3 loop reads CASSPTLPSTSGSGPDTQYF. CDR3 in DNA: TGTGCCAGCTCACCAACTCTCCCCTCAACTAGCGGGAGCGGTCCAGATACGCAGTATTTT. This chain joins TRBV18 and TRBJ2-3; 11 bases map to TRBD2. J was trimmed by 4 bases and V by 2 bases; bases with no gene match: 17. Germline loops: CDR1 KGHSH, CDR2 LQKENI. This CDR3 has 20 amino acids.

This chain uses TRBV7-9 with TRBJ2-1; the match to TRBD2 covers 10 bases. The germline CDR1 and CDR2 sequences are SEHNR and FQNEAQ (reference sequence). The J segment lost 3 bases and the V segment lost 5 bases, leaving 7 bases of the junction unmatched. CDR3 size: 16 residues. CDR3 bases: TGTGCCAGCAGCGGGACTAGCGAGGGAGGCTACAATGAGCAGTTCTTC. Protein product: CASSGTSEGGYNEQFF.

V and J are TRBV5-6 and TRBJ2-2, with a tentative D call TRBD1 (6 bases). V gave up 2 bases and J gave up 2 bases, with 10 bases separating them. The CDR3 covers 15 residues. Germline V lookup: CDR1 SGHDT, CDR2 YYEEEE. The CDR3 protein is CASSFGTLNTGELFF. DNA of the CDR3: TGTGCCAGCAGCTTTGGGACACTCAACACCGGGGAGCTGTTTTTT.

As DNA, the CDR3 is TGTGCCAGCAGCTCCGGACTGACAAACTACGAGCAGTACTTC. Protein product: CASSSGLTNYEQYF. The gene calls are TRBV7-9 and TRBJ2-7, with a weak D call TRBD2 (5 bases). Trimming removed 4 bases from V and 3 bases from J, with 13 bases in between. The CDR3 has 14 residues. CDR1 SEHNR and CDR2 FQNEAQ come from the germline V gene (reference sequence). The full variable domain, with the rest looked up from reference TRBV7-9 and TRBJ2-7, is DTGVSQNPRHKITKRGQNVTFRCDPISEHNRLYWYRQTLGQGPEFLTYFQNEAQLEKSRLLSDRFSAERPKGSFSTLEIQRTEQGDSAMYLCASSSGLTNYEQYFGPGTRLTVT.

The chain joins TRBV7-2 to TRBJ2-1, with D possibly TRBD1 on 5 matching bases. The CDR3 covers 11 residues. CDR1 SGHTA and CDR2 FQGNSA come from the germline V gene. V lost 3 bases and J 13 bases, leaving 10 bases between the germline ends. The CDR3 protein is CASSFLGEQFF. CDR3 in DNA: TGTGCCAGCAGCTTCCTAGGGGAACAGTTCTTC.

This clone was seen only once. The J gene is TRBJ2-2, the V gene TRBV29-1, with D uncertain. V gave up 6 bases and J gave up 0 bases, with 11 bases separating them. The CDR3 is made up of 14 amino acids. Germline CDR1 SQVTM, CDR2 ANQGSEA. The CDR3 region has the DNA TGCAGCGTAGACACAGTTTCGAACACCGGGGAGCTGTTTTTT. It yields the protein CSVDTVSNTGELFF.

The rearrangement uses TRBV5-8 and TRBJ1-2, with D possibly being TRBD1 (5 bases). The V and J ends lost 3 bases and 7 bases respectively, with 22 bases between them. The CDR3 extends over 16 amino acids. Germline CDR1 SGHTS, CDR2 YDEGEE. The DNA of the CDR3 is TGTGCCAGCAGCTCGACGGTATGGCAGGGAATGGGTGGCTACACCTTC. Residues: CASSSTVWQGMGGYTF. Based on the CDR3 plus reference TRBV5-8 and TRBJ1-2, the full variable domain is EAGVTQSPTHLIKTRGQQATLRCSPISGHTSVYWYQQALGLGLQFLLWYDEGEERNRGNFPPRFSGRQFPNYSSELNVNALELEDSALYLCASSSTVWQGMGGYTFGSGTRLTVV.